This T cell receptor (beta chain) is drawn from a study of T cell changes during pregnancy in multiple sclerosis. Method: immunoSEQ multiplex PCR; TCRdb's copy keeps in-frame clones and lacks some. The sample includes about 73,000 clones, 85% to 95% of them seen just once. Germline values: CDR1 KGHSH, CDR2 LQKENI. The CDR3 is 18 amino acids. The ends lost 6 bases at V and 3 bases at J; junction bases unmatched: 15. The TCR sequence derives from a female donor in good health, enrolled as a control in a pregnancy study. The genes are TRBV18 and TRBJ2-3; 10 bases line up with TRBD1. Sequences were derived from peripheral blood, sampled in the third trimester of pregnancy. This CDR3 is CASSRVGTGASLTDTQYF. CDR3 DNA sequence: TGTGCCAGCTCGCGAGTGGGGACAGGGGCGTCGCTAACAGATACGCAGTATTTT.